Listed here are 24 T cell receptor beta chains from one sample, sequenced in a study of response to subunit inactivated influenza vaccine. TCRdb reanalysed the RT-PCR reads using MiXCR and keeps one entry per CDR3 protein. The data show 500,000 to 600,000 distinct CDR3 sequences, about 11% seen once. Sample: PBMCs from blood, taken on the day of vaccination. The origin of the receptors is a man aged 45-60 years who received an inactivated influenza vaccine.

This clonotype appeared a few times. The genes are TRBV25-1 and TRBJ1-1, with D possibly matching TRBD1 (6 bases). With 5 bases removed from V and 4 bases from J, the gap between germline ends came to 11 bases. Germline V gene lookup returns CDR1 MGHDK and CDR2 SYGVNS. This CDR3 has 13 amino acids. The CDR3 spells CASSLLQGTEAFF. CDR3 in DNA: TGTGCCAGCAGTCTATTACAGGGCACTGAAGCTTTCTTT. The whole variable domain, remainder taken from reference TRBV25-1 and TRBJ1-1, is EADIYQTPRYLVIGTGKKITLECSQTMGHDKMYWYQQDPGMELHLIHYSYGVNSTEKGDLSSESTVSRIRTEHFPLTLESARPSHTSQYLCASSLLQGTEAFFGQGTRLTVV.

This chain links TRBV12-3 or TRBV12-4 with TRBJ2-1; TRBD1 is a possible D gene (7 bases). Trimming shortened V by 5 bases and J by 2 bases, and 16 bases separated the two germline ends. The CDR3 runs 16 residues. CDR3 nucleotides: TGTGCCAGCAGTAGACAGGGAGGCATCCCCTACAATGAGCAGTTCTTC. This sequence encodes CASSRQGGIPYNEQFF.

In this sample, this clonotype turned up a few times. The chain employs TRBV12-3 or TRBV12-4 and TRBJ2-3; tentatively, D is TRBD2 (6 bases). V shed 3 bases and J shed 5 bases, with 15 bases lying between them. There are 15 residues in the CDR3. Written as DNA, the CDR3 is TGTGCCAGCAGTTTCGGGGGTACCCGAGGAGATACGCAGTATTTT. Translated, it gives CASSFGGTRGDTQYF.

This clonotype was recorded once. The chain links TRBV27 to TRBJ2-1, with D possibly being TRBD2 (5 bases). From germline, CDR1 is MNHEY and CDR2 SMNVEV (reference sequence). With 3 bases removed from V and 0 bases from J, the gap between germline ends came to 15 bases. CDR3 length: 17 amino acids. The CDR3 region is CASSLQPGSRSYNEQFF. Here the CDR3 DNA reads TGTGCCAGCAGTTTGCAGCCGGGGTCTCGCTCCTACAATGAGCAGTTCTTC.

This rearrangement joins TRBV20-1 to TRBJ2-1; 9 bases agree with TRBD2. The V and J ends lost 3 bases and 6 bases, in that order; junction bases with no gene match: 12. The germline V gene has CDR1 DFQATT and CDR2 SNEGSKA (reference sequence). The CDR3 spans 16 residues. CDR3 sequence reads: CSARGGAGLAINEQFF. The CDR3 DNA follows: TGCAGTGCTAGGGGGGGGGCGGGACTAGCCATCAATGAGCAGTTCTTC.

This clonotype has at least ten counts. The chain combines TRBV6-6 with TRBJ2-1; D possibly uses TRBD1 or TRBD2 (5 bases each). This CDR3 is built from 13 residues. Germline loops: CDR1 MNHNY, CDR2 SVGAGI (reference sequence). Deletions cut 5 bases from V and 9 bases from J, with 14 bases between. The CDR3 loop is CASSPAGSGEQFF. DNA of the CDR3: TGTGCCAGCAGTCCGGCAGGGAGCGGTGAGCAGTTCTTC.

V is TRBV7-9 and J is TRBJ2-3; no reliable D call. Trimming removed 1 base from V and 8 bases from J, with 7 bases in between. Per germline, CDR1 SEHNR and CDR2 FQNEAQ (reference sequence). The CDR3 length is 12 residues. DNA for the CDR3: TGTGCCAGCAGCTTAGGACTGTCTACGCAGTATTTT. This translates into CASSLGLSTQYF.

The V gene is TRBV27, the J gene TRBJ2-3; 10 nucleotides match TRBD2. Germline assignment: CDR1 MNHEY and CDR2 SMNVEV (reference sequence). The CDR3 loop spans 17 amino acids. V shed 0 bases, J shed 2 bases, and the junction held 5 bases outside the gene matches. The CDR3 nucleotides are TGTGCCAGCAGTTTATCCGCTAGCGGGGGATACACAGATACGCAGTATTTT. Translation: CASSLSASGGYTDTQYF.

The rearrangement joins TRBV5-5 to TRBJ2-7; 7 bases are a match to TRBD1. J lost 0 bases, V lost 3 bases, and 3 bases had no gene match. This CDR3 is built from 14 residues. Looked up from germline, CDR1 is SGHKS and CDR2 is YYEKEE (reference sequence). The CDR3, as DNA: TGTGCCAGCAGCTGGACAGGACCCTCCTACGAGCAGTACTTC. Translated: CASSWTGPSYEQYF.

This clonotype showed up just a few times. J is TRBJ2-3 and V is TRBV15; D remains ambiguous. V was pared by 7 bases and J by 3 bases, with 14 bases between. This CDR3 is built from 14 residues. The germline CDR1 and CDR2 sequences are LNHNV and YYDKDF (reference sequence). The CDR3 region is CATTQKHPTDTQYF. The CDR3 coding sequence is TGTGCCACCACCCAAAAGCATCCAACAGATACGCAGTATTTT. The full variable domain, rest sourced from reference TRBV15 and TRBJ2-3, is DAMVIQNPRYQVTQFGKPVTLSCSQTLNHNVMYWYQQKSSQAPKLLFHYYDKDFNNEADTPDNFQSRRPNTSFCFLDIRSPGLGDTAMYLCATTQKHPTDTQYFGPGTRLTVL.

The chain has TRBV9 and TRBJ2-7, with D perhaps TRBD2 (5 bases). This CDR3 is 14 amino acids long. V gave up 3 bases and J gave up 0 bases, with 10 bases separating them. Germline-derived CDR1 and CDR2 are SGDLS and YYNGEE. The CDR3 DNA sequence: TGTGCCAGCAGCGAAGCGGCAGGCTCCTACGAGCAGTACTTC. Protein product: CASSEAAGSYEQYF.

This clonotype was counted only a few times. This chain connects TRBV7-9 to TRBJ2-5; TRBD2 agrees at 14 bases. The CDR3 runs to 16 residues. CDR1 is SEHNR, CDR2 FQNEAQ, per germline (reference sequence). Trimming took 4 bases from V and 5 from J; bases not matched to a gene: 6. The DNA for the CDR3 is TGTGCCAGCAGCTCGATGACTAGCGGGGGGGTCGAGACCCAGTACTTC. This sequence encodes CASSSMTSGGVETQYF.

This clonotype was seen a handful of times. CDR3 amino acids: CAISLQGSGANVLTF. CDR3 nucleotide sequence: TGTGCCATCAGTCTACAGGGGTCTGGGGCCAACGTCCTGACTTTC. This chain connects TRBV10-3 to TRBJ2-6; 7 bases are shared with TRBD1. J was trimmed by 1 base and V by 5 bases; bases with no gene match: 2. In germline, CDR1 is ENHRY, CDR2 SYGVKD. This CDR3 region has 15 residues.

The table lists this clonotype with a count of one. The genes are TRBV10-3 and TRBJ2-5; D is perhaps TRBD2 (6 bases). Trimming left V 3 bases short and J 1 base short, with 9 bases between. The CDR3 extends over 14 amino acids. The germline V gene has CDR1 ENHRY and CDR2 SYGVKD. For the CDR3, the DNA is TGTGCCATCAGTGAAGGCGGGGTCCAAGAGACCCAGTACTTC. It yields the protein CAISEGGVQETQYF.

The chain couples TRBV7-9 to TRBJ2-1, with D tentatively TRBD2 (6 bases). Deletions cut 6 bases from V and 5 bases from J, with 11 bases between. The germline V gene has CDR1 SEHNR and CDR2 FQNEAQ (reference sequence). CDR3 length equals 13 residues. CDR3 in amino acids: CASSIGGNNEQFF. The CDR3 region has the DNA TGTGCCAGCAGTATAGGAGGGAACAATGAGCAGTTCTTC.

The chain couples TRBV4-2 to TRBJ2-2; D may be TRBD2 (6 bases). The CDR3 is made up of 17 amino acids. Trimming shortened V by 0 bases and J by 4 bases, and 15 bases separated the two germline ends. Germline V gene lookup returns CDR1 LGHNA and CDR2 YNFKEQ. This chain's CDR3 is CASSQDRVKEGTGELFF. The CDR3 nucleotides read TGTGCCAGCAGCCAAGATCGGGTCAAGGAGGGCACCGGGGAGCTGTTTTTT.

This clonotype has a handful of counts. The chain couples TRBV5-1 to TRBJ2-1; perhaps TRBD1 as D (6 bases). Looked up from germline, CDR1 is SGHRS and CDR2 is YFSETQ. The V end was cut by 3 bases, the J end by 8 bases, with 24 bases between. The CDR3 is made up of 17 amino acids. CDR3 residues: CASSSTGQTIPSDEQFF. CDR3 sequence (DNA): TGCGCCAGCAGCTCCACAGGGCAGACTATCCCCTCCGATGAGCAGTTCTTC.

V gene TRBV20-1 combines with J gene TRBJ2-2; D unresolved. V lost 2 bases to trimming and J lost 6 bases, with 13 bases between them. CDR3 length: 14 residues. Germline CDR1 DFQATT, CDR2 SNEGSKA (reference sequence). CDR3 bases: TGCAGTGCTAGATTGGGCGGTAGGGCCGGGGAGCTGTTTTTT. It translates to CSARLGGRAGELFF.

This clonotype has only a few counts. The chain is built from TRBV11-3 and TRBJ2-2, with D uncertain. Germline CDR1 is SGHNT and CDR2 is YENEEA. V was pared by 2 bases and J by 1 base, with 8 bases between. CDR3 size: 15 residues. The CDR3 here is CASSLSSQNTGELFF. The CDR3 DNA sequence: TGTGCCAGCAGCTTATCTTCACAGAACACCGGGGAGCTGTTTTTT.

This clonotype was seen more than once but under ten times. Written as DNA, the CDR3 is TGTGCCAGCAGACCAACAGGGAAAGGTCAGCCCCAGCATTTT. This gives the protein CASRPTGKGQPQHF. The chain joins TRBV27 to TRBJ1-5, with D perhaps TRBD1 (6 bases). Germline CDR1 MNHEY, CDR2 SMNVEV (reference sequence). V was pared by 6 bases and J by 6 bases, with 15 bases between. The CDR3 length is 14 residues.

This clonotype was observed a handful of times. The chain uses TRBV2 and TRBJ2-1, with TRBD2 identical over 8 bases. CDR3 length equals 16 residues. Germline assignment: CDR1 SNHLY and CDR2 FYNNEI. Trimming cost V 5 bases and J 5 bases; bases outside gene matches: 11. CDR3 nucleotide sequence: TGTGCCAGCAGTTCCCAACCGGGACTAGGGCACAATGAGCAGTTCTTC. Translating gives CASSSQPGLGHNEQFF.

This clonotype has just a few counts. The chain links TRBV29-1 to TRBJ2-7; tentatively, D is TRBD2 (5 bases). CDR1 is SQVTM and CDR2 is ANQGSEA in the germline V gene. This CDR3 region has 14 residues. Trimming cost V 3 bases and J 2 bases, with 14 bases left between them. The CDR3 sequence is CSVDERTFTYEQYF. The DNA of the CDR3 is TGCAGCGTTGATGAAAGGACTTTTACCTACGAGCAGTACTTC.

J is TRBJ2-5 and V is TRBV6-6; D is uncertain. The CDR3 length is 13 residues. CDR1 MNHNY and CDR2 SVGAGI come from the germline V gene (reference sequence). The V gene lost 7 bases and the J gene lost 5 bases, with 14 bases spanning the gap. CDR3 amino acids: CASTEESYETQYF. The DNA of the CDR3 is TGTGCCAGCACAGAGGAATCCTATGAGACCCAGTACTTC.

The CDR3, as DNA: TGTGCCAGCAGGGCGAGCGGTCGGGAGACCCAGTACTTC. Residues: CASRASGRETQYF. This chain links TRBV27 with TRBJ2-5; TRBD2 is a possible D gene (5 bases). The CDR3 runs 13 residues. V shed 6 bases and J shed 5 bases, with 13 bases lying between them. From germline, CDR1 is MNHEY and CDR2 SMNVEV (reference sequence).